The clone carrying this T cell receptor beta chain was counted many times. Its antigen is unidentified. Each CDR3 protein is one row after TCRdb ran MiXCR on the reads. The sample carries around 530,000 distinct CDR3 sequences, approximately 26% recorded once. The sample comes from a study of T cell repertoires in cytomegalovirus infection. Across the study: Based on public TCR beta signatures, there were indications of CMV infection and of a matching HLA type. Study conclusions and caveats: What dominated the ex vivo response were HLA-C-restricted CMV-specific TCR beta clonotypes.

Source material: PBMCs. This clonotype was obtained from a human donor in good health (CMV status not recorded). Some clones in this sample may be carry-over from other donors' samples.

CDR3 residues: CASSQSGTGDEQYF. CDR3 in DNA: TGTGCCAGCAGCCAATCCGGGACAGGGGACGAGCAGTACTTC. V gene TRBV7-3 combines with J gene TRBJ2-7, with 10 bases that match TRBD1. The CDR3 is made up of 14 amino acids. CDR1 and CDR2 from the germline V gene are SGHTA and FQGTGA. J lost 5 bases, V lost 5 bases, and 6 bases had no gene match.